This is a list of T cell receptor beta chains from one sample in a study of blood T cell repertoires in COVID-19. The method was immunoSEQ multiplex PCR; TCRdb's version includes in-frame clones alone and lacks a portion of them. The data contain about 330,000 clones, over 80% of them singletons. Sequences were obtained from PBMCs or T cells enriched from blood (not recorded which). These receptors originate from a young man who had recovered from COVID-19. The CDR3 runs from the conserved cysteine through the conserved F or W. The D gene is left open where the match is weak. Some rows have no size entry. The others give once, few or many, or a class for an expanded clone.

V: TRBV6-5; size: .; J: TRBJ2-3; D: .; CDR3: CASSYEESTDTQYF; DNA: TGTGCCAGCAGTTACGAGGAGAGCACAGATACGCAGTATTTT
V: TRBV14; size: .; J: TRBJ1-3; D: TRBD1; CDR3: CASSPMGQFSGNTIYF; DNA: TGTGCCAGCAGCCCCATGGGACAGTTCTCTGGAAACACCATATATTTT
V: TRBV2; size: .; J: TRBJ1-2; D: TRBD1; CDR3: CASKPTGAYGYTF; DNA: TGTGCCAGCAAACCTACAGGGGCATATGGCTACACCTTC
V: TRBV30; size: .; J: TRBJ2-7; D: .; CDR3: CAWSVGSLGEQYF; DNA: TGTGCCTGGAGTGTAGGAAGCCTCGGGGAGCAGTACTTC
V: TRBV19; size: .; J: TRBJ1-2; D: .; CDR3: CASSISVGRAKGYTF; DNA: TGTGCCAGTAGTATATCGGTGGGCAGGGCGAAGGGCTACACCTTC
V: TRBV2; size: once; J: TRBJ2-7; D: .; CDR3: CASSSPYIAEQYF; DNA: TGTGCCAGCAGTTCCCCTTACATTGCCGAGCAGTACTTC
V: TRBV18; size: .; J: TRBJ1-6; D: TRBD1; CDR3: CASSRDRGSSYNSPLHF; DNA: TGTGCCAGCTCAAGAGACAGGGGGAGCTCCTATAATTCACCCCTCCACTTT
V: TRBV2; size: .; J: TRBJ1-3; D: TRBD1; CDR3: CASRRDSGNTIYF; DNA: TGTGCCAGCAGGCGGGACAGTGGAAACACCATATATTTT
V: TRBV15; size: .; J: TRBJ1-5; D: .; CDR3: CATSRDSQPQHF; DNA: TGTGCCACCAGCAGAGATAGTCAGCCCCAGCATTTT
V: TRBV7-9; size: .; J: TRBJ2-5; D: TRBD1; CDR3: CASSPQVGQGKETQYF; DNA: TGTGCCAGCAGCCCTCAAGTGGGACAGGGTAAAGAGACCCAGTACTTC
V: TRBV2; size: .; J: TRBJ2-3; D: .; CDR3: CASSEVPTDTQYF; DNA: TGTGCCAGCAGTGAAGTCCCGACAGATACGCAGTATTTT
V: TRBV5-8; size: .; J: TRBJ1-6; D: TRBD1; CDR3: CASLSTGQGVSPLHF; DNA: TGTGCCAGCTTATCTACGGGACAGGGGGTTTCACCCCTCCACTTT
V: TRBV5-1; size: .; J: TRBJ1-1; D: TRBD1; CDR3: CASSWGDRAEAFF; DNA: TGCGCCAGCAGCTGGGGAGACAGGGCGGAAGCTTTCTTT
V: TRBV5-1; size: .; J: TRBJ2-5; D: TRBD2; CDR3: CASSLWRGGQETQYF; DNA: TGCGCCAGCAGCTTGTGGCGGGGGGGCCAAGAGACCCAGTACTTC
V: TRBV3-1/TRBV3-2; size: .; J: TRBJ2-7; D: TRBD1; CDR3: CASSILPGQSYEQYF; DNA: TGTGCCAGCAGTATACTGCCGGGACAGTCCTACGAGCAGTACTTC
V: TRBV30; size: once; J: TRBJ1-6; D: .; CDR3: CAWREIIRKPNSPLHF; DNA: TGTGCCTGGAGAGAAATCATCAGAAAACCAAATTCACCCCTCCACTTT
V: TRBV10-1; size: .; J: TRBJ1-2; D: TRBD1; CDR3: CASSSDRSYGYTF; DNA: TGCGCCAGCAGTTCGGACAGGAGCTATGGCTACACCTTC
V: TRBV2; size: .; J: TRBJ1-4; D: .; CDR3: CASSAEGTTNEKLFF; DNA: TGTGCCAGCAGTGCGGAGGGTACAACTAATGAAAAACTGTTTTTT
V: TRBV7-9; size: .; J: TRBJ1-1; D: TRBD1; CDR3: CASSPWDSPNTEAFF; DNA: TGTGCCAGCAGCCCCTGGGACAGCCCGAACACTGAAGCTTTCTTT
V: TRBV11-3; size: .; J: TRBJ2-2; D: .; CDR3: CASSLGQQNTGELFF; DNA: TGTGCCAGCAGCTTAGGACAGCAGAACACCGGGGAGCTGTTTTTT
V: TRBV18; size: .; J: TRBJ2-5; D: TRBD2; CDR3: CASSPSSGGPRETQYF; DNA: TGTGCCAGCTCACCAAGTAGCGGGGGGCCCCGGGAGACCCAGTACTTC
V: TRBV7-2; size: .; J: TRBJ2-3; D: TRBD2; CDR3: CASSLFSGGAEDTQYF; DNA: TGTGCCAGCAGCTTATTTAGCGGGGGGGCCGAAGATACGCAGTATTTT
V: TRBV6-1; size: .; J: TRBJ1-5; D: TRBD1; CDR3: CASSEALGGWNQPQHF; DNA: TGTGCCAGCAGTGAAGCTCTAGGGGGCTGGAATCAGCCCCAGCATTTT
V: TRBV6-5; size: few; J: TRBJ2-5; D: .; CDR3: CASSLGETQYF; DNA: TGTGCCAGCAGTCTCGGGGAGACCCAGTACTTC
V: TRBV27; size: .; J: TRBJ1-3; D: .; CDR3: CASSLGSTGNTIYF; DNA: TGTGCCAGCAGTTTGGGCAGTACTGGAAACACCATATATTTT
V: TRBV6-5; size: .; J: TRBJ1-5; D: .; CDR3: CASRRRSGNQPQHF; DNA: TGTGCCAGCAGGAGGAGGTCGGGCAATCAGCCCCAGCATTTT
V: TRBV19; size: .; J: TRBJ2-7; D: .; CDR3: CASHPSESSYEQYF; DNA: TGTGCCAGCCATCCCAGCGAATCCTCCTACGAGCAGTACTTC
V: TRBV7-6; size: .; J: TRBJ2-5; D: .; CDR3: CASSLEEITETQYF; DNA: TGTGCCAGCAGCTTAGAAGAGATTACGGAGACCCAGTACTTC
V: TRBV6-5; size: .; J: TRBJ2-4; D: .; CDR3: CASSQDAKNIQYF; DNA: TGTGCCAGCAGTCAGGATGCCAAAAACATTCAGTACTTC
V: TRBV6-5; size: .; J: TRBJ2-3; D: .; CDR3: CASSYYSPYTDTQYF; DNA: TGTGCCAGCAGTTACTACAGCCCGTACACAGATACGCAGTATTTT
V: TRBV5-1; size: .; J: TRBJ1-1; D: TRBD1; CDR3: CASSPTTGTGGAFF; DNA: TGCGCCAGCAGCCCAACTACCGGGACAGGGGGGGCTTTCTTT
V: TRBV7-9; size: few; J: TRBJ1-6; D: .; CDR3: CASSLVSYNSPLHF; DNA: TGTGCCAGCAGCCTTGTGTCCTATAATTCACCCCTCCACTTT
V: TRBV3-1/TRBV3-2; size: few; J: TRBJ1-3; D: TRBD1; CDR3: CASSYGQGTGNTIYF; DNA: TGTGCCAGCAGCTATGGACAGGGGACCGGAAACACCATATATTTT
V: TRBV7-8; size: few; J: TRBJ2-1; D: .; CDR3: CASTLIASSSYNEQFF; DNA: TGTGCCAGCACCCTCATAGCTTCCTCCTCCTACAATGAGCAGTTCTTC
V: TRBV18; size: .; J: TRBJ1-3; D: .; CDR3: CASSSSTASGNTIYF; DNA: TGTGCCAGCTCATCCTCGACAGCGTCTGGAAACACCATATATTTT
V: TRBV19; size: few; J: TRBJ2-3; D: .; CDR3: CASSILDTQYF; DNA: TGTGCCAGTAGTATCCTAGATACGCAGTATTTT
V: TRBV6-1; size: .; J: TRBJ1-3; D: .; CDR3: CASSEEGSSGNTIYF; DNA: TGTGCCAGCAGTGAGGAGGGAAGCTCTGGAAACACCATATATTTT
V: TRBV27; size: .; J: TRBJ1-6; D: TRBD1; CDR3: CASSTRGLYNSPLHF; DNA: TGTGCCAGCAGTACGAGGGGGCTTTATAATTCACCCCTCCACTTT
V: TRBV3-1/TRBV3-2; size: .; J: TRBJ2-7; D: .; CDR3: CASSQGGNEQYF; DNA: TGTGCCAGCAGCCAAGGAGGGAACGAGCAGTACTTC
V: TRBV5-1; size: .; J: TRBJ1-1; D: .; CDR3: CASSLKRNTNTEAFF; DNA: TGCGCCAGCAGCTTGAAGAGGAACACGAACACTGAAGCTTTCTTT
V: TRBV25-1; size: .; J: TRBJ2-3; D: TRBD1; CDR3: CASSESPGQGADTQYF; DNA: TGTGCCAGCAGTGAATCCCCGGGACAGGGGGCAGATACGCAGTATTTT
V: TRBV13; size: .; J: TRBJ2-7; D: .; CDR3: CASSLGSRYEQYF; DNA: TGTGCCAGCAGCTTAGGGAGTCGGTACGAGCAGTACTTC
V: TRBV5-1; size: .; J: TRBJ1-6; D: TRBD1; CDR3: CASSGRDRSDNSPLHF; DNA: TGCGCCAGCAGCGGTAGGGACAGGTCTGATAATTCACCCCTCCACTTT
V: TRBV6-5; size: .; J: TRBJ2-2; D: .; CDR3: CASRRELNTGELFF; DNA: TGTGCCAGCAGACGGGAACTGAACACCGGGGAGCTGTTTTTT
V: TRBV6-5; size: .; J: TRBJ2-7; D: .; CDR3: CASARGISYEQYF; DNA: TGTGCCAGCGCTAGGGGTATCTCCTACGAGCAGTACTTC
V: TRBV7-9; size: .; J: TRBJ2-7; D: .; CDR3: CASSLTENEQYF; DNA: TGTGCCAGCAGCTTAACGGAGAACGAGCAGTACTTC
V: TRBV7-3; size: once; J: TRBJ2-3; D: TRBD2; CDR3: CASSLGLAGGPGTDTQYF; DNA: TGTGCCAGCAGCTTAGGACTAGCGGGGGGCCCCGGGACAGATACGCAGTATTTT
V: TRBV5-6; size: .; J: TRBJ1-3; D: .; CDR3: CASTRGDPGNTIYF; DNA: TGTGCCAGCACGCGGGGGGACCCTGGAAACACCATATATTTT
V: TRBV5-6; size: .; J: TRBJ1-1; D: TRBD1; CDR3: CASSHGGQGARAFF; DNA: TGTGCCAGCAGTCACGGGGGACAGGGGGCCCGAGCTTTCTTT
V: TRBV5-1; size: few; J: TRBJ2-1; D: TRBD1; CDR3: CASSQGQGAYNEQFF; DNA: TGCGCCAGCAGCCAGGGACAGGGGGCATACAATGAGCAGTTCTTC
V: TRBV28; size: .; J: TRBJ2-1; D: TRBD1; CDR3: CASSLEGASYNEQFF; DNA: TGTGCCAGCAGTTTAGAGGGGGCTTCCTACAATGAGCAGTTCTTC